Listed below are T cell receptor beta chains from one sample, sequenced in a study of blood T cells in healthy people across ages. TCRdb processed the 5' RACE reads anew with MiXCR; each CDR3 protein has one entry. Of about 780,000 distinct CDR3 sequences listed, around a quarter were seen once; the top ten hold roughly 3.1%. These data were also reused for a study on T cells of mothers and their children.

The material sequenced was blood. The receptors here all came from a boy younger than 18 in good health. CDR3s include the opening cysteine and the closing phenylalanine or tryptophan. A D gene is named only where the DNA matches it firmly. The size entry is marked missing in some rows and otherwise reads once, few, many or a size class.

D gene	clone size	V gene	J gene	CDR3 DNA	CDR3 protein
TRBD2	NA	TRBV10-3	TRBJ2-7	TGTGCCATCAGTATTTTGGGGGAGGGAGAAGAGCAGTACTTC	CAISILGEGEEQYF
TRBD2	NA	TRBV2	TRBJ2-3	TGTGCCAGCAGTGGGGCTAGCGGGGGGGCGACAGATACGCAGTATTTT	CASSGASGGATDTQYF
NA	NA	TRBV18	TRBJ2-5	TGTGCCAGCTCACCACCATCTGGGAGGGAGACCCAGTACTTC	CASSPPSGRETQYF
NA	NA	TRBV6-1	TRBJ2-3	TGTGCCAGCAGTCTAGACCGGGGAGTTGTTGGAGATACGCAGTATTTT	CASSLDRGVVGDTQYF
TRBD1	NA	TRBV2	TRBJ1-5	TGTGCCAGCAGGCTGGGACAGAATCAGCCCCAGCATTTT	CASRLGQNQPQHF
NA	NA	TRBV6-5	TRBJ2-2	TGTGCCAGCAGTTCAGGGAGAGACACCGGGGAGCTGTTTTTT	CASSSGRDTGELFF
NA	NA	TRBV7-2	TRBJ1-2	TGTGCCAGCAGCTTATCCGACGGTCTTCGCTACACCTTC	CASSLSDGLRYTF
TRBD1	few	TRBV12-3/TRBV12-4	TRBJ2-2	TGTGCCAGCAGCCCCGGGACAGAAGGGACCGGGGAGCTGTTTTTT	CASSPGTEGTGELFF
NA	few	TRBV12-5	TRBJ2-5	TGTGCTAGTGGTTTGGGTCAGGGCTTCGGGACCCAGTACTTC	CASGLGQGFGTQYF
TRBD2	NA	TRBV4-1	TRBJ2-5	TGCGCCAGCAGCCAACTAAATTTTGGACTAGTTCAAGAGACCCAGTACTTC	CASSQLNFGLVQETQYF
NA	NA	TRBV5-1	TRBJ1-2	TGCGCCAGCAGCTTGAACACCCAGGATGGCTACACCTTC	CASSLNTQDGYTF
NA	once	TRBV5-1	TRBJ2-2	TGCGCCAGCAGCTTGGTTGGGGGCTCCACCGGGGAGCTGTTTTTT	CASSLVGGSTGELFF
NA	NA	TRBV11-2	TRBJ2-7	TGTGCCAGCAGCTTGAGTGAAGGCGACGAGCAGTACTTC	CASSLSEGDEQYF
TRBD1	few	TRBV15	TRBJ2-7	TGTGCCACCAGAGCCGACAGGGCCGGCGAGCAGTACTTC	CATRADRAGEQYF
NA	NA	TRBV5-1	TRBJ1-3	TGCGCCAGCAGCTTGGCCGGAGCCGCTTCTGGAAACACCATATATTTT	CASSLAGAASGNTIYF
TRBD2	few	TRBV27	TRBJ2-7	TGTGCCAGCAGCCCCCTCGTTTTGGGGGGGTACTCCTACGAGCAGTACTTC	CASSPLVLGGYSYEQYF
NA	NA	TRBV20-1	TRBJ1-3	TGCAGTGCTAGAGACGCCGGAGGTGCAAACACCATATATTTT	CSARDAGGANTIYF
NA	once	TRBV4-2	TRBJ1-1	TGTGCCAGCGGTCCAAGAACGGGGGACACTGAAGCTTTCTTT	CASGPRTGDTEAFF
NA	NA	TRBV10-3	TRBJ2-7	TGTGCCATCAGTGACTCGGGCGGGGCGGACTACGAGCAGTACTTC	CAISDSGGADYEQYF
TRBD2	NA	TRBV29-1	TRBJ2-3	TGCAGCGTTGGAATGCTAGCGGGGGGGCTTGGAGATACGCAGTATTTT	CSVGMLAGGLGDTQYF
TRBD1	many	TRBV5-1	TRBJ1-2	TGCGCCAGCAGCTTGGCCGGACAGGGAGGCTATGGCTACACCTTC	CASSLAGQGGYGYTF
TRBD2	many	TRBV12-3/TRBV12-4	TRBJ2-1	TGTGCCAGCAGCCCGACTAGCGGGTCCAATGAGCAGTTCTTC	CASSPTSGSNEQFF
NA	NA	TRBV4-2	TRBJ2-5	TGTGCCAGCAGCCAAGCCCCGGGGGAAGAGACCCAGTACTTC	CASSQAPGEETQYF
NA	NA	TRBV6-1	TRBJ1-1	TGTGCCAGCAGAGTGGGGAACACTGAAGCTTTCTTT	CASRVGNTEAFF
NA	NA	TRBV3-1	TRBJ2-3	TGTGCCAGCAGCCAAGATTGGAGCACAGATACGCAGTATTTT	CASSQDWSTDTQYF
TRBD2	NA	TRBV20-1	TRBJ2-1	TGCAGTGCTTCCGGGACTAGCGGGACGAGCTCCTACAATGAGCAGTTCTTC	CSASGTSGTSSYNEQFF
NA	few	TRBV20-1	TRBJ1-2	TGCAGTGCCCTAGATGGGAGACGGATCTCTAACTATGGCTACACCTTC	CSALDGRRISNYGYTF
TRBD2	NA	TRBV20-1	TRBJ2-5	TGCAGTGCCATGACTAGCGGGGGGCTCCAAGAGACCCAGTACTTC	CSAMTSGGLQETQYF
NA	few	TRBV2	TRBJ1-2	TGTGCCAGAAGTGGGGGGATCGGGAGTCCAGAGCTGCGCTACACCTTC	CARSGGIGSPELRYTF